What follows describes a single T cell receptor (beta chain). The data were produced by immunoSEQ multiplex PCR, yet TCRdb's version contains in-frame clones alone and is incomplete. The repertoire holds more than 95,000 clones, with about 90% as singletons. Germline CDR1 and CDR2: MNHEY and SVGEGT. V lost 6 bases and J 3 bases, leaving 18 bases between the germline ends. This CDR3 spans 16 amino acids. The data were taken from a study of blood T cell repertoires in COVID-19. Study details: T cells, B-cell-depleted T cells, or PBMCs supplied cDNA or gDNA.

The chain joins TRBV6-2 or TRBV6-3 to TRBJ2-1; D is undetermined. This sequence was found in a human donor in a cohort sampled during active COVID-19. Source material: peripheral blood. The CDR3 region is CASSRSLETFYNEQFF. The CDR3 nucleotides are TGTGCCAGCAGCCGTAGTCTCGAAACCTTCTACAATGAGCAGTTCTTC.